The 32 T cell receptor beta chains presented below share a single source sample, sequenced in a study of post-analysis software for immune sequencing data. No antigen is known for these receptors. Study results and caveats: Patients used about five TRBV segments, including TRBV5-6, TRBV5-1 and TRBV20-1, more often than controls.

cDNA libraries for TCR beta contained unique molecular identifiers. One entry per CDR3 protein results from TCRdb running MiXCR on the PCR reads. The sample lists 740,000 or so distinct CDR3 sequences; 53% were seen once. The sample consisted of blood. These receptors all stem from a girl aged 5-17 years with multiple sclerosis.

The chain is built from TRBV7-8 and TRBJ2-3, with 8 nucleotides matching TRBD1. V lost 5 bases and J lost 6; bases outside the gene matches: 10. The germline gives CDR1 SGHVS, CDR2 FQNEAQ. The CDR3 is 15 residues long. The CDR3 sequence is CASSPTWTGWDTQYF. CDR3 in DNA: TGTGCCAGCAGCCCCACCTGGACAGGGTGGGATACGCAGTATTTT.

The chain has TRBV7-6 and TRBJ2-3, with D perhaps matching TRBD1 (6 bases). Germline loops: CDR1 SGHVS, CDR2 FNYEAQ. The CDR3 contains 15 residues. V lost 2 bases and J 4 bases, leaving 13 bases between the germline ends. Written as DNA, the CDR3 is TGTGCCAGCAGCTTAAGGGACATAGGTGCAGATACGCAGTATTTT. Its protein product is CASSLRDIGADTQYF.

This clonotype was seen more than once but under ten times. The chain links TRBV11-2 to TRBJ2-7, with D perhaps matching TRBD1 or TRBD2 (5 bases each). CDR1 SGHAT and CDR2 FQNNGV come from the germline V gene. The CDR3 length is 15 residues. With 4 bases removed from V and 2 bases from J, the gap between germline ends came to 15 bases. The CDR3 sequence: CASSSPGRGPYEQYF. DNA for the CDR3: TGTGCCAGCAGCTCGCCGGGCCGGGGCCCCTACGAGCAGTACTTC. Supplemented by reference TRBV11-2 and TRBJ2-7, the full variable domain reads EAGVAQSPRYKIIEKRQSVAFWCNPISGHATLYWYQQILGQGPKLLIQFQNNGVVDDSQLPKDRFSAERLKGVDSTLKIQPAKLEDSAVYLCASSSPGRGPYEQYFGPGTRLTVT.

The V and J genes are TRBV12-3 or TRBV12-4 and TRBJ2-7; 11 bases are shared with TRBD2. This CDR3 region has 14 residues. V lost 8 bases, J lost 0 bases, and 3 bases stayed unmatched. The CDR3 reads CASLGLAGSYEQYF. The DNA of the CDR3 is TGTGCCAGCTTAGGACTAGCGGGCTCCTACGAGCAGTACTTC.

The rearrangement uses TRBV5-1 and TRBJ2-6; the D gene is possibly TRBD1 (5 bases). This CDR3 contains 16 residues. In germline, CDR1 is SGHRS, CDR2 YFSETQ. Trimming took 0 bases from V and 2 from J, leaving 9 bases between them. The CDR3 DNA reads as TGCGCCAGCAGCTTGGGTGGGGCTCCTGGGGCCAACGTCCTGACTTTC. This sequence encodes CASSLGGAPGANVLTF.

This clonotype was seen only a few times. The chain couples TRBV12-3 or TRBV12-4 to TRBJ2-1, with D tentatively TRBD2 (6 bases). The CDR3 runs 19 residues. V was pared by 5 bases and J by 0 bases, with 23 bases between. The CDR3: CASSKSPPLAFSSYNEQFF. The CDR3 bases are TGTGCCAGCAGTAAGTCTCCTCCTCTAGCGTTCAGCTCCTACAATGAGCAGTTCTTC.

This clonotype turned up a few times. This chain uses TRBV9 with TRBJ2-7; D is ambiguous. The germline CDR1 and CDR2 sequences are SGDLS and YYNGEE. The CDR3 has 15 residues. Trimming removed 3 bases from V and 0 bases from J, with 13 bases in between. The CDR3 is CASSGNARDSYEQYF. In DNA form, the CDR3 reads TGTGCCAGCAGCGGTAACGCGCGTGACTCCTACGAGCAGTACTTC.

This sequence joins TRBV12-3 or TRBV12-4 and TRBJ2-7; D not certain. The CDR3 loop spans 13 amino acids. Trimming pared 5 bases from V and 2 bases from J, leaving 10 bases between. CDR3: CASSATVTYEQYF. CDR3 DNA: TGTGCCAGCAGTGCAACTGTTACCTACGAGCAGTACTTC.

V gene TRBV2 combines with J gene TRBJ1-1; TRBD1 might be the D (6 bases). V was clipped by 7 bases and J by 2 bases, with 20 bases between them. CDR3 length: 16 amino acids. Germline CDR1 SNHLY, CDR2 FYNNEI. The CDR3 spells CASKPNVGGGNTEAFF. The CDR3, as DNA: TGTGCCAGCAAACCAAATGTAGGGGGAGGAAACACTGAAGCTTTCTTT.

This chain joins TRBV30 and TRBJ1-4; 8 nucleotides align to TRBD1. Germline assignment: CDR1 GTSNPN and CDR2 SVGIG (reference sequence). V trimming: 3 bases; J trimming: 3 bases; junction bases outside the gene matches: 0. The CDR3 is 13 residues long. The CDR3 DNA is TGTGCCTGGAGACAGGGGGCTAATGAAAAACTGTTTTTT. Translated: CAWRQGANEKLFF.

The chain couples TRBV20-1 to TRBJ1-3; 9 nucleotides align to TRBD1. Germline trimming cut 6 bases from V and 2 bases from J; bases unmatched to any gene: 20. The CDR3 totals 19 residues. Germline CDR1 reads DFQATT; CDR2 reads SNEGSKA (reference sequence). CDR3 residues: CSAKGDKGQGFSAGNTIYF. CDR3 coding DNA: TGCAGTGCCAAGGGAGACAAGGGACAGGGCTTTTCGGCTGGAAACACCATATATTTT.

This clonotype was seen a few times. The chain joins TRBV29-1 to TRBJ2-1; 12 nucleotides match TRBD1. V lost 7 bases and J lost 7; bases outside the gene matches: 5. Looked up from germline, CDR1 is SQVTM and CDR2 is ANQGSEA. The CDR3 spans 13 residues. CDR3 coding DNA: TGCAGCGGGGGACAGGGGGCTAGAAATGAGCAGTTCTTC. It specifies CSGGQGARNEQFF.

The rearrangement links TRBV9 to TRBJ2-3; 7 positions agree with TRBD2. J was trimmed by 6 bases and V by 0 bases; bases with no gene match: 13. This CDR3 is 17 amino acids long. The germline V gene has CDR1 SGDLS and CDR2 YYNGEE. The CDR3 nucleotides read TGTGCCAGCAGCGTAGTTCCTAGCGGCCAACCCGGGGATACGCAGTATTTT. As protein: CASSVVPSGQPGDTQYF.

This clonotype was seen more than once but under ten times. V is TRBV20-1 and J is TRBJ2-7; a possible D gene is TRBD2 (6 bases). Germline CDR1 reads DFQATT; CDR2 reads SNEGSKA (reference sequence). CDR3 length: 15 amino acids. V lost 1 base and J lost 6, with 19 bases in between. The DNA for the CDR3 is TGCAGTGCTAGAGCCGGGACTTCCCATGGAGGCGAGCAGTACTTC. Translating it yields CSARAGTSHGGEQYF.

The chain links TRBV2 to TRBJ2-1; tentative D call: TRBD2 (5 bases). In germline, CDR1 is SNHLY, CDR2 FYNNEI. The length of the CDR3 is 11 residues. Trimming removed 5 bases from V and 10 bases from J, with 9 bases in between. This CDR3 is CASSMVAEQFF. As DNA, the CDR3 is TGTGCCAGCAGTATGGTAGCGGAGCAGTTCTTC. The complete variable domain, with remaining parts taken from reference TRBV2 and TRBJ2-1, reads EPEVTQTPSHQVTQMGQEVILRCVPISNHLYFYWYRQILGQKVEFLVSFYNNEISEKSEIFDDQFSVERPDGSNFTLKIRSTKLEDSAMYFCASSMVAEQFFGPGTRLTVL.

This clonotype was seen a handful of times. In nucleotides, the CDR3 is TGTGCCAGCAGCTCCCGGGACAGGGGTCGCGAGCAGTACTTC. Its translation is CASSSRDRGREQYF. V gene TRBV7-8 combines with J gene TRBJ2-7; TRBD1 matches at 10 bases. The CDR3 loop spans 14 amino acids. In germline, CDR1 is SGHVS, CDR2 FQNEAQ. V shed 4 bases, J shed 6 bases, and the junction held 6 bases outside the gene matches.

The rearrangement joins TRBV20-1 to TRBJ2-7; D not certain. Trimming shortened V by 3 bases and J by 3 bases, and 18 bases separated the two germline ends. CDR3 size: 15 residues. Looked up from germline, CDR1 is DFQATT and CDR2 is SNEGSKA (reference sequence). CDR3 nucleotide sequence: TGCAGTGCTAGTTACTCGGCCAGCCAGAACTACGAGCAGTACTTC. Translated: CSASYSASQNYEQYF.

V usage is TRBV12-3 or TRBV12-4 and J usage is TRBJ2-7; 11 bases match TRBD2. Trimming took 6 bases from V and 7 from J; bases not matched to a gene: 14. The CDR3 sequence is 16 residues long. CDR3 sequence (DNA): TGTGCCAGCAGCCGAACACTAGCGGGAGTAAACAATGAGCAGTACTTC. As protein: CASSRTLAGVNNEQYF.

The genes are TRBV5-1 and TRBJ2-5; no definite D call. The V end was cut by 0 bases, the J end by 11 bases, with 17 bases between. The CDR3 extends over 14 amino acids. Germline CDR1 reads SGHRS; CDR2 reads YFSETQ. CDR3 coding DNA: TGCGCCAGCAGCTTGGTTCCGGGTTCGGATGAGCAGTACTTC. Translation: CASSLVPGSDEQYF. The full variable domain, completed using reference TRBV5-1 and TRBJ2-5, is KAGVTQTPRYLIKTRGQQVTLSCSPISGHRSVSWYQQTPGQGLQFLFEYFSETQRNKGNFPGRFSGRQFSNSRSEMNVSTLELGDSALYLCASSLVPGSDEQYFGPGTRLLVL.

In its sample, this clonotype was seen many times. The rearrangement joins TRBV18 to TRBJ2-5, with D hard to call. This CDR3 has 13 amino acids. Trimming pared 3 bases from V and 2 bases from J, leaving 7 bases between. Germline CDR1 reads KGHSH; CDR2 reads LQKENI. The CDR3 sequence is CASSPGVQETQYF. CDR3 DNA sequence: TGTGCCAGCTCACCCGGAGTTCAAGAGACCCAGTACTTC.

At least ten counts were recorded for this clonotype. The DNA for the CDR3 is TGCGCCAGCAGCCCCGCGGTAAGAGACTATGGCTACACCTTC. Translating it yields CASSPAVRDYGYTF. The chain has TRBV4-1 and TRBJ1-2; D uncertain. The CDR3 runs 14 residues. Germline V lookup: CDR1 MGHRA, CDR2 YSYEKL. V gave up 4 bases and J gave up 3 bases, with 12 bases separating them.

This clonotype was seen more than once but under ten times. This chain uses TRBV29-1 with TRBJ2-7, with 9 bases fitting TRBD1. This CDR3 comprises 14 residues. Germline V gives CDR1 SQVTM, CDR2 ANQGSEA. J was trimmed by 5 bases and V by 6 bases; bases with no gene match: 11. This chain's CDR3 is CSVVNRGHSHEQYF. The DNA for the CDR3 is TGCAGCGTAGTAAACAGGGGGCATTCCCACGAGCAGTACTTC.

The chain links TRBV6-1 to TRBJ2-5; maybe TRBD2 (6 bases). The CDR3 length is 14 residues. Germline-derived CDR1 and CDR2 are MNHNS and SASEGT. Trimming removed 5 bases from V and 5 bases from J, with 15 bases in between. As DNA, the CDR3 is TGTGCCAGCAGTCCCCTTTACCGGGGGGAGACCCAGTACTTC. Its protein product is CASSPLYRGETQYF.

The CDR3 spells CASSLGGNPSYNEQFF. CDR3 DNA: TGCGCCAGCAGCCTGGGGGGGAATCCGTCCTACAATGAGCAGTTCTTC. The chain joins TRBV5-1 to TRBJ2-1; TRBD2 agrees at 7 bases. Losses at the gene ends were 4 bases for V and 1 base for J; bases not matched to a gene: 8. The germline V gene encodes CDR1 SGHRS and CDR2 YFSETQ. The CDR3 spans 16 residues.

The rearrangement uses TRBV4-1 and TRBJ1-5; D perhaps matches TRBD1 (5 bases). Germline V lookup: CDR1 MGHRA, CDR2 YSYEKL. CDR3 length: 13 amino acids. V was clipped by 3 bases and J by 10 bases, with 13 bases between them. DNA for the CDR3: TGCGCCAGCAGCCAGGAAAGGAGGGGCCCCCAGCATTTT. This sequence encodes CASSQERRGPQHF.

The chain has TRBV27 and TRBJ1-2; perhaps TRBD1 as D (5 bases). The CDR3 consists of 14 residues. Looked up from germline, CDR1 is MNHEY and CDR2 is SMNVEV (reference sequence). Trimming removed 3 bases at V and 4 bases at J, with 12 bases between. This chain's CDR3 is CASSLARATYGYTF. Here the CDR3 DNA reads TGTGCCAGCAGTTTGGCCAGGGCCACCTATGGCTACACCTTC.

The J gene is TRBJ1-1, the V gene TRBV5-1; D possibly corresponds to TRBD1 (6 bases). Germline values: CDR1 SGHRS, CDR2 YFSETQ. V lost 4 bases, J lost 4 bases, and 14 bases lay in between. The CDR3 has 14 residues. The CDR3 DNA follows: TGCGCCAGCAGCCCGGCGAGAGGGGGCACTGAAGCTTTCTTT. Amino acids: CASSPARGGTEAFF.

The rearrangement links TRBV20-1 to TRBJ2-5; tentatively, D is TRBD2 (5 bases). CDR3 length: 11 residues. The V gene's germline CDR1 is DFQATT and CDR2 SNEGSKA (reference sequence). CDR3 sequence: CSQLEGETQYF. The CDR3 bases are TGCAGCCAGCTTGAGGGAGAGACCCAGTACTTC.

A few counts support this clonotype. The CDR3 DNA reads as TGCAGCGTTCTAATGGGGCAGGCGCCTATAAGGTACGAGCAGTACTTC. Protein sequence: CSVLMGQAPIRYEQYF. The rearrangement links TRBV29-1 to TRBJ2-7, with D tentatively TRBD1 (5 bases). The V gene's germline CDR1 is SQVTM and CDR2 ANQGSEA. The ends were cut back, 5 bases at V and 4 bases at J, with 24 bases in the middle. The CDR3 covers 16 residues.

The V gene is TRBV12-3 or TRBV12-4, the J gene TRBJ1-6; D is unresolved. Trimming pared 6 bases from V and 6 bases from J, leaving 12 bases between. The CDR3 contains 14 residues. CDR3 bases: TGTGCCAGCAGCCCTTTTGTCCCTAATTCACCCCTCCACTTT. Translated, it gives CASSPFVPNSPLHF.

This clonotype was observed once. The chain links TRBV7-6 to TRBJ1-2; tentative D call: TRBD1 (6 bases). The CDR3 sequence is 18 residues long. V was shortened by 6 bases and J by 3 bases, with 26 bases between the two germline ends. The germline V gene has CDR1 SGHVS and CDR2 FNYEAQ. The CDR3 here is CASSSVVGFQGFDYGYTF. DNA for the CDR3: TGTGCCAGCAGTTCTGTGGTCGGCTTTCAGGGGTTTGACTATGGCTACACCTTC.

The chain carries TRBV7-6 and TRBJ2-7, with 7 bases matching TRBD1. V dropped 11 bases and J dropped 2; count of bases not matched to a gene: 15. Germline CDR1 is SGHVS and CDR2 is FNYEAQ. CDR3 length equals 15 residues. The CDR3, as DNA: TGTGCCGGTAGCCCTACGGGACAGCCGCCCTACGAGCAGTACTTC. This sequence encodes CAGSPTGQPPYEQYF.